This T cell receptor beta chain was captured in a study of T-cell memory formation after mild COVID-19. A 5'RACE reaction primed in the constant segment made cDNA libraries of TCR alpha and TCR beta, and these carried sample barcodes and UMIs. TCRdb re-called the 5' RACE reads through MiXCR, storing one row per CDR3 protein. The sample shows hundreds of thousands of distinct CDR3 sequences, roughly 21% of them seen only once. The germline CDR1 and CDR2 sequences are DFQATT and SNEGSKA (reference sequence). This CDR3 contains 15 residues. The V and J ends lost 0 bases and 2 bases, in that order; junction bases with no gene match: 6.

The specimen was PBMCs or a T cell subset sorted from them (not recorded which). This receptor was obtained from an adult woman who had mild COVID-19 (a few samples of this study predate the infection). Cell type and time point are not known. The V gene is TRBV20-1, the J gene TRBJ2-7, with 8 bases identical to TRBD2. DNA for the CDR3: TGCAGTGCTAGAGATAGGACTAGCTTAGCCTACGAGCAGTACTTC. This gives the protein CSARDRTSLAYEQYF.